This TCR beta chain was sequenced for a study of neurological immune-mediated disorders. Trimming pared 7 bases from V and 2 bases from J, leaving 12 bases between. Germline V gene sequence: CDR1 SGHRS, CDR2 YFSETQ. This CDR3 contains 14 residues. TCRdb ran MiXCR on the 5' RACE reads and lists one entry per CDR3 protein. The table records about 80,000 distinct CDR3 sequences, approximately 6% of them present only once. Time point given: longitudinal time-point 2. The clonotype comes from a woman aged 55-69 years with multiple sclerosis. This chain links TRBV5-1 with TRBJ2-2, with D possibly TRBD2 on 7 matching bases. The specimen sequenced was PBMCs. Written as DNA, the CDR3 is TGCGCCAGCGGCAGGGGACTAAACACCGGGGAGCTGTTTTTT. This sequence encodes CASGRGLNTGELFF.